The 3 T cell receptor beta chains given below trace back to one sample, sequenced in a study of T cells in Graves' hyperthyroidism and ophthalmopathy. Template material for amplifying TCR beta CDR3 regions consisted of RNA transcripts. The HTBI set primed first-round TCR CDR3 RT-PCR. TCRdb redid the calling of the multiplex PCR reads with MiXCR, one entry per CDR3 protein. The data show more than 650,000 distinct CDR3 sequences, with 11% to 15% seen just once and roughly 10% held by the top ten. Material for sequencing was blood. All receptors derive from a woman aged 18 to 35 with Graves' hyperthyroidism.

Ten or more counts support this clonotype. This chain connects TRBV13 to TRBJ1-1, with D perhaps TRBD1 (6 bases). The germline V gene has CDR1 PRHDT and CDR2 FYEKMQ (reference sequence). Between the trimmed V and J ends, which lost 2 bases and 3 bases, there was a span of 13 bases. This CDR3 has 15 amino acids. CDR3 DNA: TGTGCCAGCAGCTTATCCGCCGGGGGGCACACTGAAGCTTTCTTT. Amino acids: CASSLSAGGHTEAFF.

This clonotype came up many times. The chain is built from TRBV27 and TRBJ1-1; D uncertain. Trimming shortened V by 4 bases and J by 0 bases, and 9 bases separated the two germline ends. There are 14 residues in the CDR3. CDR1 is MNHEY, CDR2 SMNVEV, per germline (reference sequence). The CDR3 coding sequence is TGTGCCAGCAGTTCCCTCTATATGAACACTGAAGCTTTCTTT. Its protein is CASSSLYMNTEAFF.

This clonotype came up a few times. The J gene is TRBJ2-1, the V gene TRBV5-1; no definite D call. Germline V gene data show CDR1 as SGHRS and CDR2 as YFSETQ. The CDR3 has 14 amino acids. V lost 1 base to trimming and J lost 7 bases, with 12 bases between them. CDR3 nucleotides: TGCGCCAGCAGCTTGAACAGCTTCAAGAATGAGCAGTTCTTC. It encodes CASSLNSFKNEQFF.